These T cell receptor beta chains were read from a single sample in a study of T-cell memory formation after mild COVID-19. One entry per CDR3 protein, called by TCRdb with MiXCR from the 5' RACE reads. Of 200,000 to 300,000 distinct CDR3 sequences listed, about 16% were seen once; the top ten hold under 2.5%. The sequenced sample consisted of PBMCs or a T cell subset sorted from them (not recorded which). These receptors came from an adult woman who had mild COVID-19 (a few samples of this study predate the infection). Cell type and time point are not known. The CDR3 runs from the conserved cysteine through the conserved F or W. D genes are given only for firm matches. Where a row states a size, it is once, few, many or the class of an expanded clone; other rows omit it.

v_gene,abundance,d_gene,j_gene,CDR3nt,CDR3aa
TRBV19,NA,TRBD2,TRBJ2-3,TGTGCCAGTAGTTCCTGGAGGGGCGGGGGGACAGATACGCAGTATTTT,CASSSWRGGGTDTQYF
TRBV5-5,few,NA,TRBJ1-5,TGTGCCAGCAGCTTTATTTTGGCGGGGAATCAGCCCCAGCATTTT,CASSFILAGNQPQHF
TRBV6-6,NA,TRBD2,TRBJ2-3,TGTGCCAGCAGTAGCGATAGCGGGGGGGCAGATACGCAGTATTTT,CASSSDSGGADTQYF
TRBV20-1,NA,NA,TRBJ2-3,TGCAGTGCTAATCCCGCCGGGCCCGCAGATACGCAGTATTTT,CSANPAGPADTQYF
TRBV10-3,NA,NA,TRBJ2-7,TGTGCCATCAGTGAGGGATCGTCGGGCGGATTTGAGGACTACGAGCAGTACTTC,CAISEGSSGGFEDYEQYF
TRBV6-1,NA,NA,TRBJ1-2,TGTGCCAGCCGGGACCTCTATGGCTACACCTTC,CASRDLYGYTF
TRBV25-1,few,NA,TRBJ2-7,TGTGCCAGCAGAAGTAGTGGATCCTACGAGCAGTACTTC,CASRSSGSYEQYF
TRBV18,NA,TRBD1,TRBJ2-7,TGTGCCAGCTCACCCGGGACAGGCAAGGGCGAGCAGTACTTC,CASSPGTGKGEQYF
TRBV6-1,NA,NA,TRBJ1-1,TGTGCCAGCAAAATCGTGACTGAAGCTTTCTTT,CASKIVTEAFF
TRBV7-9,few,NA,TRBJ1-3,TGTGCCAGCAGCCCAGGGGTTATCTCTGGAAACACCATATATTTT,CASSPGVISGNTIYF
TRBV6-5,few,NA,TRBJ1-2,TGTGCCAGCAGTCACAAGGGCTATGGCTACACCTTC,CASSHKGYGYTF
TRBV7-6,NA,NA,TRBJ2-3,TGTGCCAGCTCCCGTTTAAGAGATACGCAGTATTTT,CASSRLRDTQYF
TRBV24-1,NA,TRBD1,TRBJ1-1,TGTGCCACCAGCCCGGGACAGGGGTCCGGAGCTTTCTTT,CATSPGQGSGAFF
TRBV7-2,NA,NA,TRBJ1-1,TGTGCCAGCAGCTTATGGGGGGGACGGAACACTGAAGCTTTCTTT,CASSLWGGRNTEAFF
TRBV29-1,few,NA,TRBJ2-3,TGCAGCGTTCTGGGGGCGCATGGGGATACGCAGTATTTT,CSVLGAHGDTQYF
TRBV7-2,NA,TRBD1,TRBJ2-5,TGTGCCAGCAGCGATGGGGGACAGGGGACCCAGTACTTC,CASSDGGQGTQYF
TRBV7-2,many,TRBD2,TRBJ2-5,TGTGCCAGCAGCTTATCAAGCGGGAGGTTGGCAGAGACCCAGTACTTC,CASSLSSGRLAETQYF
TRBV10-3,few,TRBD2,TRBJ2-1,TGTGCCATCAGTAGCGGGGCCTACAATGAGCAGTTCTTC,CAISSGAYNEQFF
TRBV19,NA,NA,TRBJ2-2,TGTGCCAGTTGGGCTGGCCCCGGGGAGCTGTTTTTT,CASWAGPGELFF
TRBV25-1,NA,NA,TRBJ1-2,TGTGCCAGCAGTGTAGGGGGAGGCTACACCTTC,CASSVGGGYTF
TRBV12-3/TRBV12-4,NA,NA,TRBJ2-1,TGTGCCAGCACCCGACAGGTACCGGGGTGGCAGTTCTTC,CASTRQVPGWQFF
TRBV7-9,NA,NA,TRBJ1-5,TGTGCCAGCACCTGGGGGGATCAGCCCCAGCATTTT,CASTWGDQPQHF
TRBV6-1,few,NA,TRBJ2-3,TGTGCCAGCAGTGAAAGGGGGTGGAGCACAGATACGCAGTATTTT,CASSERGWSTDTQYF
TRBV12-3/TRBV12-4,few,TRBD2,TRBJ2-3,TGTGCCAGCAGACGGACTAGCGGGGGAATGGATACGCAGTATTTT,CASRRTSGGMDTQYF
TRBV24-1,NA,TRBD1,TRBJ2-7,TGTGCCACCAGTGATCGAGATCCAGGACAGGGCTACGAGCAGTACTTC,CATSDRDPGQGYEQYF
TRBV5-1,few,TRBD2,TRBJ2-3,TGCGCCAGCAAGCGGGGGGGGAGCACAGATACGCAGTATTTT,CASKRGGSTDTQYF
TRBV5-1,few,NA,TRBJ2-1,TGCGCCAGCCACGAGGCTCATTCCTACAATGAGCAGTTCTTC,CASHEAHSYNEQFF
TRBV7-9,NA,NA,TRBJ1-1,TGTGCCAGCAGCTTAGCGGCGGCCGGGAACACTGAAGCTTTCTTT,CASSLAAAGNTEAFF
TRBV30,NA,NA,TRBJ1-2,TGTGCCTACCGAGGGTTTGTTGGCTACACCTTC,CAYRGFVGYTF
TRBV10-3,NA,TRBD1,TRBJ2-7,TGTGCCATCAGTGGGTGGACAGGGTACTACGAGCAGTACTTC,CAISGWTGYYEQYF
TRBV7-8,few,NA,TRBJ1-3,TGTGCCAGCAGCTCTACCTACAGAGACTCTGGAAACACCATATATTTT,CASSSTYRDSGNTIYF
TRBV3-1,NA,NA,TRBJ1-1,TGTGCCAGCAGCCAGACGGACGTGAACACTGAAGCTTTCTTT,CASSQTDVNTEAFF
TRBV9,NA,NA,TRBJ2-2,TGTGCCAGCAGCGATCGGGGGCCCTCGAGCACCGGGGAGCTGTTTTTT,CASSDRGPSSTGELFF
TRBV11-2,NA,NA,TRBJ2-3,TGTGCCAGCAGCTTGGGAGGGCAGTATTTT,CASSLGGQYF
TRBV5-1,NA,TRBD1,TRBJ2-7,TGCGCCAGCAGCTCAAGGGGGCTAAACGAGCAGCACTTC,CASSSRGLNEQHF
TRBV2,NA,NA,TRBJ1-1,TGTGCCAGCAGTGGACAGATCGGAGCTTTCTTT,CASSGQIGAFF
TRBV6-5,NA,TRBD2,TRBJ2-7,TGTGCCAGCAGACTAGCGGGGGGAGACTACGAGCAGTACTTC,CASRLAGGDYEQYF
TRBV4-2,NA,TRBD1,TRBJ2-1,TGTGCCAGCAGCCAGCCAGGGGGCGATGAGCAGTTCTTC,CASSQPGGDEQFF
TRBV5-6,few,TRBD1,TRBJ1-5,TGTGCCAGCAGCGCCGACAGGGGAAGAAGCAATCAGCCCCAGCATTTT,CASSADRGRSNQPQHF
TRBV9,few,NA,TRBJ1-1,TGTGCCAGCAGCGTAGCGGGGGGCGGGGGCACTGAAGCTTTCTTT,CASSVAGGGGTEAFF
TRBV20-1,NA,NA,TRBJ1-5,TGCAGTGCTGCCGGTAATCAGCCCCAGCATTTT,CSAAGNQPQHF
TRBV15,NA,TRBD1,TRBJ1-4,TGTGCCACCAGCCTATGGGACAGGGGTAATGAAAAACTGTTTTTT,CATSLWDRGNEKLFF
TRBV12-3/TRBV12-4,NA,NA,TRBJ2-2,TGTGCCAGCAGTTTAGGACTGATCCACACCGGGGAGCTGTTTTTT,CASSLGLIHTGELFF
TRBV12-3/TRBV12-4,many,TRBD2,TRBJ2-1,TGTGCCAGCAGTCCAACGTCCCTAGCGGTATACAATGAGCAGTTCTTC,CASSPTSLAVYNEQFF
TRBV18,few,TRBD1,TRBJ1-1,TGTGCCAGCTCATCAACAGGGGGAGGGAACACTGAAGCTTTCTTT,CASSSTGGGNTEAFF
TRBV12-3/TRBV12-4,NA,TRBD1,TRBJ2-2,TGTGCCAGCAGAAGGACAGGGGGCAGAGTGGCCGGGGAGCTGTTTTTT,CASRRTGGRVAGELFF
TRBV5-1,many,NA,TRBJ2-3,TGCGCCAGCAGCTTCCGATCGACATCCACGGGAACAGATACGCAGTATTTT,CASSFRSTSTGTDTQYF
TRBV28,few,NA,TRBJ2-1,TGTGCCACCTTTTCCCGAGCGGGCGATTCCTACAATGAGCAGTTCTTC,CATFSRAGDSYNEQFF
TRBV5-1,few,TRBD2,TRBJ2-7,TGCGCCAGCAGCCCACGCGGGGGTAGCTACGAGCAGTACTTC,CASSPRGGSYEQYF
TRBV5-1,NA,TRBD1,TRBJ1-1,TGCGCCAGCAGCAAGGACAGGGGGCGCGGCACTGAAGCTTTCTTT,CASSKDRGRGTEAFF
TRBV12-3/TRBV12-4,few,NA,TRBJ1-4,TGTGCCAGCAGCTACACGCAGGGTGAAAAACTGTTTTTT,CASSYTQGEKLFF
TRBV7-3,NA,TRBD2,TRBJ2-3,TGTGCCAGCAGCTTAATCGGCTTGACTAGCGGGGATTCAGATACGCAGTATTTT,CASSLIGLTSGDSDTQYF
TRBV12-3/TRBV12-4,NA,NA,TRBJ1-5,TGTGCCAGCAGCCTTCAGCCCGCCCTCGGGCAGCCCCAGCATTTT,CASSLQPALGQPQHF
TRBV18,NA,NA,TRBJ1-5,TGTGCCAGCTCACCAGGTCGCAATCAGCCCCAGCATTTT,CASSPGRNQPQHF
TRBV20-1,NA,NA,TRBJ2-3,TGCAGTGCTACCAGGGTGAGGCTAGGCCCCACAGATACGCAGTATTTT,CSATRVRLGPTDTQYF
TRBV20-1,NA,NA,TRBJ1-3,TGCAGTGCTAGAGGCACCTCTGGAAACACCATATATTTT,CSARGTSGNTIYF
TRBV20-1,NA,NA,TRBJ1-2,TGCAGTGCTACCTCCACAGGGAGGTATGGCTACACCTTC,CSATSTGRYGYTF
TRBV7-3,few,TRBD2,TRBJ2-3,TGTGCCAGCAGCCCCCCTGGACTAGCGGGGGACCTTGGCACAGATACGCAGTATTTT,CASSPPGLAGDLGTDTQYF
TRBV2,few,TRBD1,TRBJ1-1,TGTGCCAGCAGTGCGGACAGGGGGATGAACACTGAAGCTTTCTTT,CASSADRGMNTEAFF
TRBV7-2,NA,TRBD1,TRBJ2-3,TGTGCCAGCAGCTTTACCGGGACAGGGTCAGATACGCAGTATTTT,CASSFTGTGSDTQYF